This record covers a single T cell receptor (beta chain). The antigen remains unidentified. The data derive from a study of radiotherapy plus CTLA-4 blockade in lung cancer. Study information: Objective responses were documented in over 15% of patients, with disease control in roughly 34%.

General study points: After radiotherapy and ipilimumab, tumor-derived clones expanded in peripheral blood.

TCRdb's table, derived via immunoSEQ multiplex PCR, lists solely in-frame clones and lacks some. Of tens of thousands of clones in the sample, approximately 77% are singletons; the top ten hold 20% to 25%. This clonotype was obtained from a human donor with non-small cell lung cancer that progressed on radiotherapy plus ipilimumab. The sample consisted of peripheral blood, taken from a patient treated with radiotherapy plus ipilimumab.

CDR3 nucleotide sequence: TGTGCCAGCAGCCCGGGGACAGGGAGGCACGAGCAGTACTTC. Translated, it gives CASSPGTGRHEQYF. The chain uses TRBV5-4 and TRBJ2-7, with TRBD1 identical over 9 bases. CDR3 length: 14 amino acids. The V segment lost 4 bases and the J segment 5 bases; nucleotides outside the gene matches: 7. Per germline, CDR1 SGHNT and CDR2 YYREEE (reference sequence).